This TCR beta chain was identified during a study of control samples from healthy donors and cancer patients. CDR1 and CDR2 from the germline V gene are SGHKS and YYEKEE (reference sequence). The CDR3 runs 12 residues. V lost 3 bases, J lost 6 bases, and 2 bases stayed unmatched. Clones were read by immunoSEQ multiplex PCR, and TCRdb kept only the in-frame ones, dropping some. The table records roughly 200,000 clones, just under 95% of them present only once. The source material was blood. V gene TRBV5-5 combines with J gene TRBJ1-2; TRBD1 aligns across 7 bases. The TCR sequence derives from a man aged 18 to 30 in good health. DNA for the CDR3: TGTGCCAGCAGCTGGGACAGAGATGGCTACACCTTC. Translated: CASSWDRDGYTF.